This TCR beta chain appears in the sequencing data of a study of blood T cells in healthy people across ages. This clonotype was picked up many times. Trimming took 2 bases from V and 14 from J, leaving 13 bases between them. In germline, CDR1 is MNHEY, CDR2 SVGEGT. The CDR3 runs 12 residues. Combining a sample-barcoded 5' primer with a J-beta primer mix, a second PCR ran for about 7 to 11 cycles. TCRdb used MiXCR to reprocess the 5' RACE reads, holding one entry per CDR3 protein. The repertoire has 600,000 to 800,000 distinct CDR3 sequences, more than 45% of them found once; the top ten carry about 14%.

The sample consisted of blood. The TCR sequence derives from a woman older than 75 in good health. The rearrangement links TRBV6-2 or TRBV6-3 to TRBJ2-1; D call uncertain. The CDR3 sequence is CASSYGASGKFF. Here the CDR3 DNA reads TGTGCCAGCAGTTACGGAGCCTCCGGAAAGTTCTTC.